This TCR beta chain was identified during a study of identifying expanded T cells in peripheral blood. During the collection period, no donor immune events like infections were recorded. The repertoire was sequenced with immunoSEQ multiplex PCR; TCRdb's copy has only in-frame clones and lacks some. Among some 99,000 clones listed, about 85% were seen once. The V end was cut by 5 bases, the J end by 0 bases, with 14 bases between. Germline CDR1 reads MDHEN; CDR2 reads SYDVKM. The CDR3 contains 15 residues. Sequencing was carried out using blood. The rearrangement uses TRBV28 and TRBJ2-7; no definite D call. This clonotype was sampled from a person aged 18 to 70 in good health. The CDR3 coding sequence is TGTGCCAGCAGTCCAGCCCAGGAGACCTCCTACGAGCAGTACTTC. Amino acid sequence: CASSPAQETSYEQYF.